These 3 T cell receptor beta chains were all obtained from the same sample, sequenced in a study of T cell repertoires in ileal Crohn's disease. The time point is: neoterminal ileum biopsy at postoperative endoscopy, about 6 months after surgery. Here immunoSEQ multiplex PCR was the method, and the copy in TCRdb shows in-frame clones only, minus some. The sample includes more than 13,000 clones, 60% to 85% of them seen just once. The source material was ileal tissue. These receptors were obtained from an adult with Crohn's disease.

The V call is TRBV23-1, the J call TRBJ2-7, with D possibly being TRBD1 or TRBD2 (5 bases each). TRBV23-1 qualifies as an ORF whose function is uncertain. V lost 6 bases, J lost 2 bases, and 14 bases lay in between. The CDR3 consists of 14 residues. DNA for the CDR3: TGCGCCAGCAGGACCGGGACGGCACCCTACGAGCAGTACTTC. Amino acid sequence: CASRTGTAPYEQYF.

The chain has TRBV5-4 and TRBJ1-4, with 9 bases fitting TRBD1. CDR3 length: 16 amino acids. Germline CDR1 and CDR2: SGHNT and YYREEE (reference sequence). Germline trimming cut 4 bases from V and 3 bases from J; bases unmatched to any gene: 7. This chain's CDR3 is CASSVGQGRPNEKLFF. CDR3 DNA sequence: TGTGCCAGCAGCGTCGGACAGGGGCGGCCTAATGAAAAACTGTTTTTT.

V and J are TRBV19 and TRBJ1-1; possible D gene TRBD1, 5 bases. Germline V lookup: CDR1 LNHDA, CDR2 SQIVND (reference sequence). The germline V and J ends were trimmed by 3 bases and 3 bases, with 14 bases remaining between them. The CDR3 covers 15 residues. The CDR3 DNA sequence: TGTGCCAGTAGTATCATGGAGGGGATCGACACTGAAGCTTTCTTT. It specifies CASSIMEGIDTEAFF.